This record covers a single T cell receptor beta chain. The antigen remains unidentified. This record comes from a study of human CD8 memory T cell subsets. Notes on the study in general: Higher diversity in stem-like memory T cells than in precursor exhausted T cells was suggested by Chao1 estimates.

This CDR3 comprises 13 residues. Negative magnetic separation enriched total CD8+ T cells. Scientists made TCR beta libraries using UMI-labeled 5' RACE. Original data processing: Clonotype content per TCR beta library ranged between roughly 2,800 and 18,000 functional CDR3 beta clonotypes. No DNA is given; TCRdb re-called the 5' RACE reads and lists each CDR3 protein once. The V and J calls here are based on TCRdb, not the publication. The table lists under 14,000 distinct CDR3 sequences, with 15% to 17% in the top ten. The specimen sequenced was CD8+ T cells from PBMCs. The V gene is TRBV12-3 or TRBV12-4, the J gene TRBJ1-4; with no DNA, the TCRdb D assignment of TRBD1 cannot be verified. The clonotype originates from a human donor in good health. The CDR3 protein is CASSLGSRDKLFF.